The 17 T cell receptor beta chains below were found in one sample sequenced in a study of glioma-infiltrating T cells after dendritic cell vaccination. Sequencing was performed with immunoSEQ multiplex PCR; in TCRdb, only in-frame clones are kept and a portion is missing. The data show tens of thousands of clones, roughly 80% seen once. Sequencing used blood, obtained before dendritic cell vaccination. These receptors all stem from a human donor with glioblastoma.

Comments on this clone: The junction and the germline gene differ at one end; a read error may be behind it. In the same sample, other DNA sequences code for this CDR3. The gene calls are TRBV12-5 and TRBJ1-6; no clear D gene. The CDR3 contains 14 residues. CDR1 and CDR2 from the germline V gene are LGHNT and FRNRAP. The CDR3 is CASGVSSYNSPLHF. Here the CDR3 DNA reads TGTGCTAGTGGGGTTAGCTCCTATAATTCCCCCCTCCACTTT.

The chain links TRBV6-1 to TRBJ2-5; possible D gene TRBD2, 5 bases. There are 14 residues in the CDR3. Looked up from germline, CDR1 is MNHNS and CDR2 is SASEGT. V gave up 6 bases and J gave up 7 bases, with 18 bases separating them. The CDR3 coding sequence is TGTGCCAGCAGGGGTCTCGGGGATCCGGGGACCCAGTACTTC. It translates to CASRGLGDPGTQYF.

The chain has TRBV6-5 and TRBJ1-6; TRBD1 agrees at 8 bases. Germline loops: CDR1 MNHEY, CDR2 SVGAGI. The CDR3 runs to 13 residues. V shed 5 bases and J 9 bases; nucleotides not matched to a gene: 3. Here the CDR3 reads CASSEDRGSPLHF. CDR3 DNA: TGTGCCAGCAGTGAAGACAGGGGTTCACCCCTCCACTTT.

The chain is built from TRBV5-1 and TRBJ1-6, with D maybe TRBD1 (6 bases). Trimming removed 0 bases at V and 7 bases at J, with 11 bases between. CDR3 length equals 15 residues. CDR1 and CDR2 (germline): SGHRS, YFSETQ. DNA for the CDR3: TGCGCCAGCAGCTTGGCAGGACAGCAGAATTCACCCCTCCACTTT. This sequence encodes CASSLAGQQNSPLHF.

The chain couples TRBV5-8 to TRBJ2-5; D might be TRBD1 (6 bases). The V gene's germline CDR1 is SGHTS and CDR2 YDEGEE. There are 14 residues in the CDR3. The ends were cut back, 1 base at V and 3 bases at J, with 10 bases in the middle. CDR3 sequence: CASSLSGTKETQYF. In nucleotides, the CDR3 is TGTGCCAGCAGCTTGTCGGGGACAAAAGAGACCCAGTACTTC.

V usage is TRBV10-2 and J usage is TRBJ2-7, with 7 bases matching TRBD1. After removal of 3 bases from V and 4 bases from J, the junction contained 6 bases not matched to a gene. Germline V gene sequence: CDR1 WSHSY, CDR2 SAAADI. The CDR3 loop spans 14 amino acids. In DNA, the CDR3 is TGCGCCAGCAGTGAACAGGGGCCTGGATACGAGCAGTACTTC. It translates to CASSEQGPGYEQYF.

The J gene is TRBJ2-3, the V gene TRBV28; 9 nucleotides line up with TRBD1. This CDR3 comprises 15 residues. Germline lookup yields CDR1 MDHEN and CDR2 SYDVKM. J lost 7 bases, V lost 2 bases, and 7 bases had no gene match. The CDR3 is CASSLDTGGSYTQYF. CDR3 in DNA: TGTGCCAGCAGTTTAGACACAGGGGGCTCGTATACGCAGTATTTT.

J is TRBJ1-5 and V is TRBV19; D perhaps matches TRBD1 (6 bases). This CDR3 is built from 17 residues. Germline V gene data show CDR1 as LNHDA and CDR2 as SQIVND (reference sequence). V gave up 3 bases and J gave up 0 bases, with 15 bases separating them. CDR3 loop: CASSMGRSGDSNQPQHF. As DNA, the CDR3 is TGTGCCAGTAGTATGGGGCGGTCAGGGGATAGCAATCAGCCCCAGCATTTT.

As DNA, the CDR3 is TGTGCCAGTGGCCGGGGACAGACCTACGAGCAGTACTTC. As protein: CASGRGQTYEQYF. The chain has TRBV11-2 and TRBJ2-7; 7 bases agree with TRBD1. This CDR3 contains 13 residues. Germline CDR1 SGHAT, CDR2 FQNNGV. V trimming: 9 bases; J trimming: 2 bases; junction bases outside the gene matches: 7.

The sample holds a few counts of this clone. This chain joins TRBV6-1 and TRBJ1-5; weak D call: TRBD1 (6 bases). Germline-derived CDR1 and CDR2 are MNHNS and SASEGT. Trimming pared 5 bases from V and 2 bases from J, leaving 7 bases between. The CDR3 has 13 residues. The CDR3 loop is CASSRQGNQPQHF. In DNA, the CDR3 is TGTGCCAGCAGTCGACAGGGCAATCAGCCCCAGCATTTT.

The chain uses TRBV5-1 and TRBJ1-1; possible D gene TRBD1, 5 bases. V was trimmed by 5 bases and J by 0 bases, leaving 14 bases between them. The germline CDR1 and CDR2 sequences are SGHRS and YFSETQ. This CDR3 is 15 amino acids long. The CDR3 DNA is TGCGCCAGCAGTCGGGGGGGAATCTTGAACACTGAAGCTTTCTTT. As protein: CASSRGGILNTEAFF.

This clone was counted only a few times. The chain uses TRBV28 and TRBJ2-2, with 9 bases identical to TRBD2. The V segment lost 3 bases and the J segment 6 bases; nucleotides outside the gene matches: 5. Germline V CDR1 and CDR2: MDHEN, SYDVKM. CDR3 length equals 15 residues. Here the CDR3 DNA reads TGTGCCAGCAGTTTGGCGGGGGGGCCTCCCGGGGAGCTGTTTTTT. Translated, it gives CASSLAGGPPGELFF.

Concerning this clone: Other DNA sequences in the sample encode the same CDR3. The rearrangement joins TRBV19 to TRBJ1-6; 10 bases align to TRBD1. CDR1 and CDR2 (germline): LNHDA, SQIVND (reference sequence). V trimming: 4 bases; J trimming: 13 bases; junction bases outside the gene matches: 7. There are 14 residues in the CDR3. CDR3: CASSTGTGESPLHF. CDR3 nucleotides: TGTGCCAGTAGTACCGGGACAGGGGAATCCCCCCTCCACTTT.

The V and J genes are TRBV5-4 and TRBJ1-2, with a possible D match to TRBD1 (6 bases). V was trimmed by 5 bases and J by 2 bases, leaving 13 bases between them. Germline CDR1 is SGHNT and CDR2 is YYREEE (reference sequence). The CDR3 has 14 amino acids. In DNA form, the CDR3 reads TGTGCCAGCAGACAAACAGGGCCCAACTATGGCTACACCTTC. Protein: CASRQTGPNYGYTF.

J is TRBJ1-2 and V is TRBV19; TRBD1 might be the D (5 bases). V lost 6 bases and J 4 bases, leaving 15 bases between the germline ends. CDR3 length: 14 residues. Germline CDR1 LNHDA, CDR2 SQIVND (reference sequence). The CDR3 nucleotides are TGTGCCAGTAGGGCCAGGGAGGTTCCCTATGGCTACACCTTC. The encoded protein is CASRAREVPYGYTF.

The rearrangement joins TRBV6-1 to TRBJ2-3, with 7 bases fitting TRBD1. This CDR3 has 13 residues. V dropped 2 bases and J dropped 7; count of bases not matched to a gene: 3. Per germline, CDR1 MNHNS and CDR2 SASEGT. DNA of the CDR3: TGTGCCAGCAGTGAAAGGGGGCTAAATACGCAGTATTTT. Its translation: CASSERGLNTQYF.

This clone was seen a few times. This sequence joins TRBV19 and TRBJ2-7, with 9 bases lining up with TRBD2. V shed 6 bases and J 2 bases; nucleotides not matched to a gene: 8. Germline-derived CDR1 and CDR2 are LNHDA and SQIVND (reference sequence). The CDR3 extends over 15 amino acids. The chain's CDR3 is CASRDSGGPTYEQYF. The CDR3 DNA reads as TGTGCCAGTAGGGATAGCGGGGGCCCAACCTACGAGCAGTACTTC.